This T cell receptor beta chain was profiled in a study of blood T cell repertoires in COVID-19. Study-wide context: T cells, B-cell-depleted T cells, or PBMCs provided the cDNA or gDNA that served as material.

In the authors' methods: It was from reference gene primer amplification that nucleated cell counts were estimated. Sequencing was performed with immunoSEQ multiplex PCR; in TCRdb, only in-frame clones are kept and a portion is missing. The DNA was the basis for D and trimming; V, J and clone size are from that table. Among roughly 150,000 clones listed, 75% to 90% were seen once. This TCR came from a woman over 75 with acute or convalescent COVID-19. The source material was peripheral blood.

CDR3 DNA: TGTGCCAGCAGCTTAGACAGGGTAACCTACGAGCAGTACTTC. It is translated as CASSLDRVTYEQYF. The V call is TRBV7-2, the J call TRBJ2-7, with a weak D call TRBD1 (6 bases). The V end was cut by 1 base, the J end by 2 bases, with 9 bases between. Germline CDR1 and CDR2: SGHTA and FQGNSA. This CDR3 comprises 14 residues.